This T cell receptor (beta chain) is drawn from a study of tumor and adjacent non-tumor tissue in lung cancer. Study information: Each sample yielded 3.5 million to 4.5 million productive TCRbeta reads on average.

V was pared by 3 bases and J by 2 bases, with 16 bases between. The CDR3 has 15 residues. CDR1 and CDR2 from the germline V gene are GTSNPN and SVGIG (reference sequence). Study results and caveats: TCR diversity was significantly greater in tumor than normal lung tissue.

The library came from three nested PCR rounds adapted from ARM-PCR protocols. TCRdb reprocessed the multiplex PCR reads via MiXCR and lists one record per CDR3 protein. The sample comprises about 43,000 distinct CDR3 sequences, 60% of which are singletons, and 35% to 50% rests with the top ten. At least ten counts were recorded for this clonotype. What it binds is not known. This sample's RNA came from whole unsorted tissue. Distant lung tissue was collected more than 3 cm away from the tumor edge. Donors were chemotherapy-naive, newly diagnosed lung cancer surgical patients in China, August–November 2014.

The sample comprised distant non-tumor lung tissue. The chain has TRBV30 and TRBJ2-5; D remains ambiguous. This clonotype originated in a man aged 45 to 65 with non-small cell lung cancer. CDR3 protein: CAWSAARTVQETQYF. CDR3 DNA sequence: TGTGCCTGGAGCGCCGCCAGGACGGTTCAAGAGACCCAGTACTTC.